These 23 T cell receptor beta chains came from one sample sequenced in a study of regulatory T cells in long-lasting Graves disease (dated by TCRdb to 2020 to 2023). Libraries were made using multiplex PCR. TCRdb names Illumina HiSeq 4000 as the instrument used. To build TCR beta libraries, CDR3 regions were amplified by Arm-PCR using iRepertoire HTBI primers. Starting from the raw public reads, TCRdb applied fastp trimming at Q25, assembled clones with MiXCR and retained in-frame beta chains. Rows with one shared CDR3 protein collapse into an entry with the most common genes and DNA. The sample data list over 300,000 distinct CDR3 sequences, and around 15% of these were observed just once. 22% of the sample goes to the ten largest clones. Reading the label with the study, this specimen's time point is: newly diagnosed GD, antithyroid drugs for less than 3 months. RNA was extracted from PBMCs in TRIzol for both TCR sequencing and RNA sequencing.

Sequencing was performed on peripheral blood mononuclear cells (PBMCs), taken at new diagnosis, from a patient treated with antithyroid drugs. The receptor source for this set is a female donor with Graves disease.

This clonotype occurred many times. This chain links TRBV6-9 with TRBJ2-3; D might be TRBD1 (6 bases). Germline values: CDR1 MNHGY, CDR2 SVAAGI. This CDR3 is 14 amino acids long. V shed 3 bases and J shed 8 bases, with 15 bases lying between them. CDR3 sequence reads: CASSYSRGRGTQYF. The CDR3 DNA reads as TGTGCCAGCAGTTACTCCAGGGGAAGGGGTACGCAGTATTTT.

This chain connects TRBV3-1 to TRBJ2-2; D is ambiguous. The CDR3 is 16 amino acids. In germline, CDR1 is LGHDT, CDR2 YNNKEL (reference sequence). V dropped 2 bases and J dropped 1 base, with 11 bases sitting between them. The chain's CDR3 is CASSQFFRKNTGELFF. For the CDR3, the DNA is TGTGCCAGCAGCCAATTTTTTCGGAAGAACACCGGGGAGCTGTTTTTT.

This chain links TRBV12-3 or TRBV12-4 with TRBJ2-5; 13 bases align to TRBD2. J gave up 4 bases and V 3 bases, and 5 bases lay outside the gene matches. CDR3 size: 16 residues. CDR3 residues: CASSLGTSGEGETQYF. The DNA of the CDR3 is TGTGCCAGCAGTTTGGGGACTAGCGGGGAAGGAGAGACCCAGTACTTC.

This clonotype showed up many times. The gene calls are TRBV12-3 or TRBV12-4 and TRBJ1-2; the D gene is possibly TRBD1 (5 bases). V lost 6 bases and J 8 bases, leaving 19 bases between the germline ends. This CDR3 spans 14 amino acids. The CDR3 coding sequence is TGTGCCAGCAGCCTGGATCGGGGACGAGGGGGCTACACCTTC. Translating it yields CASSLDRGRGGYTF.

This clonotype has at least ten counts. The chain links TRBV5-5 to TRBJ1-1, with D possibly being TRBD1 (5 bases). The germline V gene has CDR1 SGHKS and CDR2 YYEKEE (reference sequence). The ends were cut back, 5 bases at V and 10 bases at J, with 18 bases in the middle. The CDR3 is 13 amino acids. The CDR3 coding sequence is TGTGCCAGCAGTTTAGTCGGGGGAAAGGTAGCTTTCTTT. It translates to CASSLVGGKVAFF. Full variable domain (remainder filled in from reference TRBV5-5 and TRBJ1-1): DAGVTQSPTHLIKTRGQQVTLRCSPISGHKSVSWYQQVLGQGPQFIFQYYEKEERGRGNFPDRFSARQFPNYSSELNVNALLLGDSALYLCASSLVGGKVAFFGQGTRLTVV.

This rearrangement joins TRBV29-1 to TRBJ2-5; 9 bases line up with TRBD1. The germline CDR1 and CDR2 sequences are SQVTM and ANQGSEA. With 5 bases clipped from V and 2 bases from J, the junction kept 12 bases outside the gene matches. The CDR3 has 16 amino acids. The CDR3 protein is CSVRVGGQGLQETQYF. In DNA form, the CDR3 reads TGCAGCGTTCGAGTAGGGGGACAGGGCCTACAAGAGACCCAGTACTTC.

This chain connects TRBV19 to TRBJ2-7; a weak D match, TRBD2 (6 bases). CDR3 length: 14 amino acids. Germline V lookup: CDR1 LNHDA, CDR2 SQIVND (reference sequence). Between the trimmed V and J ends, which lost 2 bases and 6 bases, there was a span of 14 bases. CDR3 sequence: CASSISPGGREQYF. In DNA form, the CDR3 reads TGTGCCAGTAGTATATCCCCCGGGGGACGCGAGCAGTACTTC.

This clonotype was observed many times. The chain is built from TRBV20-1 and TRBJ2-7; D gene unclear. Germline V CDR1 and CDR2: DFQATT, SNEGSKA (reference sequence). The CDR3 totals 14 residues. The V and J ends lost 3 bases and 1 base respectively, with 13 bases between them. Written as DNA, the CDR3 is TGCAGTGCTAGGTCTACGGGTCAATCCTACGAGCAGTACTTC. Residues: CSARSTGQSYEQYF.

This clonotype was seen ten or more times. This rearrangement joins TRBV7-6 to TRBJ2-7; D may be TRBD1 or TRBD2 (5 bases each). Trimming removed 1 base from V and 0 bases from J, with 16 bases in between. The germline gives CDR1 SGHVS, CDR2 FNYEAQ. This CDR3 spans 17 amino acids. CDR3 region: CASSLEWGRASSYEQYF. The DNA for the CDR3 is TGTGCCAGCAGCTTAGAGTGGGGACGGGCCAGCTCCTACGAGCAGTACTTC. Based on the CDR3 plus reference TRBV7-6 and TRBJ2-7, the full variable domain is GAGVSQSPRYKVTKRGQDVALRCDPISGHVSLYWYRQALGQGPEFLTYFNYEAQQDKSGLPNDRFSAERPEGSISTLTIQRTEQRDSAMYRCASSLEWGRASSYEQYFGPGTRLTVT.

Only a few counts were recorded for this clonotype. The chain uses TRBV18 and TRBJ1-3, with D uncertain. The V end was cut by 3 bases, the J end by 0 bases, with 6 bases between. This CDR3 contains 14 residues. Germline lookup yields CDR1 KGHSH and CDR2 LQKENI. The CDR3 protein is CASSPDGSGNTIYF. CDR3 in DNA: TGTGCCAGCTCACCGGACGGCTCTGGAAACACCATATATTTT.

As for this clonotype: A much larger clone lies one base from this, so it may be a read error. This is likely a read error, given that the CDR3 carries no conserved phenylalanine or tryptophan at its end. The chain is built from TRBV6-5 and TRBJ2-5; tentatively, D is TRBD1 or TRBD2 (5 bases each). The CDR3 is 16 amino acids. Germline values: CDR1 MNHEY, CDR2 SVGAGI. Trimming stripped 4 bases from V and 0 bases from J, with 15 bases between. This chain's CDR3 is CASSLGTAPYQETQYS. The CDR3 bases are TGTGCCAGCAGTTTGGGGACGGCCCCGTACCAAGAGACCCAGTACTCC.

This clonotype was seen a handful of times. The CDR3 loop reads CASRGAGGMSSYNEQFF. CDR3 bases: TGTGCCAGCCGAGGAGCGGGGGGCATGAGCTCCTACAATGAGCAGTTCTTC. The V call is TRBV10-3, the J call TRBJ2-1, with 9 nucleotides matching TRBD2. In germline, CDR1 is ENHRY, CDR2 SYGVKD. This CDR3 region has 17 residues. Unmatched junction bases numbered 13, after V lost 10 bases and J lost 0 bases.

Ten or more counts support this clonotype. V is TRBV27 and J is TRBJ2-2, with no clear D. The CDR3 is 13 amino acids. Germline lookup yields CDR1 MNHEY and CDR2 SMNVEV (reference sequence). V was clipped by 2 bases and J by 4 bases, with 5 bases between them. The CDR3 sequence: CASSLLGTGELFF. The DNA of the CDR3 is TGTGCCAGCAGTTTACTGGGCACCGGGGAGCTGTTTTTT.

This clonotype came up a few times. The chain employs TRBV11-2 and TRBJ1-4, with D hard to call. Germline values: CDR1 SGHAT, CDR2 FQNNGV. Trimming stripped 1 base from V and 17 bases from J, with 17 bases between. The length of the CDR3 is 13 residues. Written as DNA, the CDR3 is TGTGCCAGCAGCTTAGGCCGAAATAATCTCCCCTTTTTT. Translated: CASSLGRNNLPFF.

This clonotype came up many times. The CDR3 coding sequence is TGTGCCAGCAGCCAAGATTGGACGAGCTCCTCGGTCACTAGTTATGGCTACACCTTC. The encoded protein is CASSQDWTSSSVTSYGYTF. The chain has TRBV14 and TRBJ1-2; D unclear. CDR1 SGHDN and CDR2 FVKESK come from the germline V gene. This CDR3 has 19 amino acids. With 0 bases removed from V and 5 bases from J, the gap between germline ends came to 25 bases.

The table lists this clonotype with many counts. This chain joins TRBV6-1 and TRBJ2-7; 15 bases agree with TRBD2. Germline assignment: CDR1 MNHNS and CDR2 SASEGT. Germline trimming cut 4 bases from V and 3 bases from J; bases unmatched to any gene: 1. This CDR3 region has 15 residues. CDR3 sequence (DNA): TGTGCCAGCAGTGGGACTAGCGGGAGGGGCTACGAGCAGTACTTC. Its protein is CASSGTSGRGYEQYF.

This clonotype came up many times. J is TRBJ2-1 and V is TRBV7-3; no clear D. CDR1 SGHTA and CDR2 FQGTGA come from the germline V gene. This CDR3 has 13 amino acids. V was clipped by 5 bases and J by 9 bases, with 14 bases between them. CDR3 residues: CASSLKVVGEQFF. The CDR3 nucleotides read TGTGCCAGCAGCCTAAAAGTGGTAGGTGAGCAGTTCTTC.

This clonotype was found many times. V gene TRBV7-6 combines with J gene TRBJ2-7; TRBD2 agrees at 10 bases. V lost 1 base and J lost 5; bases outside the gene matches: 8. The CDR3 length is 16 residues. Per germline, CDR1 SGHVS and CDR2 FNYEAQ. For the CDR3, the DNA is TGTGCCAGCAGCTTAGGCCCAGCGGGAGGGCTGCACGAGCAGTACTTC. Its translation: CASSLGPAGGLHEQYF.

This clonotype was seen just once. This chain joins TRBV7-2 and TRBJ2-7; the D call may be TRBD1 or TRBD2 (7 bases each). The ends were cut back, 5 bases at V and 10 bases at J, with 21 bases in the middle. Germline lookup yields CDR1 SGHTA and CDR2 FQGNSA. The CDR3 has 14 amino acids. CDR3 nucleotide sequence: TGTGCCAGCAGCCGCGAACGGGACAGCGGGAAACAGTACTTC. Protein product: CASSRERDSGKQYF. Full variable domain (outside the CDR3, taken from reference TRBV7-2 and TRBJ2-7): GAGVSQSPSNKVTEKGKDVELRCDPISGHTALYWYRQSLGQGLEFLIYFQGNSAPDKSGLPSDRFSAERTGGSVSTLTIQRTQQEDSAVYLCASSRERDSGKQYFGPGTRLTVT.

This clonotype has a single count. A much bigger clone sits one base away, suggesting this may be a read error. The V call is TRBV11-2, the J call TRBJ2-1; D gene ambiguous. The last part of the DNA fits TRBJ2-7 better; the J call may be wrong. The CDR3 runs to 18 residues. Germline V gives CDR1 SGHAT, CDR2 FQNNGV. The CDR3 DNA is TGTGCCAGCAGTCATCGGCCGACGGCGCCGAGATCCTACAATGAGCAGTACTTC. It specifies CASSHRPTAPRSYNEQYF.

This clonotype was seen at least ten times. J is TRBJ2-2 and V is TRBV7-9, with TRBD1 matching over 9 bases. The CDR3 is 17 residues long. V lost 1 base to trimming and J lost 1 base; unmatched junction nucleotides: 4. The V gene's germline CDR1 is SEHNR and CDR2 FQNEAQ (reference sequence). This CDR3 reads CASSLETGGWNTGELFF. The CDR3 DNA sequence: TGTGCCAGCAGCTTAGAAACAGGGGGCTGGAACACCGGGGAGCTGTTTTTT.

CDR3 region: CASSVGHDPAKNIQYF. For the CDR3, the DNA is TGTGCCAGCAGCGTAGGTCACGACCCAGCCAAAAACATTCAGTACTTC. The chain joins TRBV9 to TRBJ2-4; D ambiguous. Per germline, CDR1 SGDLS and CDR2 YYNGEE. This CDR3 is built from 16 residues. Trimming shortened V by 0 bases and J by 0 bases, and 10 bases separated the two germline ends. The whole variable domain, filled in from reference TRBV9 and TRBJ2-4, reads DSGVTQTPKHLITATGQRVTLRCSPRSGDLSVYWYQQSLDQGLQFLIQYYNGEERAKGNILERFSAQQFPDLHSELNLSSLELGDSALYFCASSVGHDPAKNIQYFGAGTRLSVL.

This clonotype was recorded many times. The chain employs TRBV6-1 and TRBJ1-4; D is perhaps TRBD1 (5 bases). The V gene lost 6 bases and the J gene lost 0 bases, with 20 bases spanning the gap. Per the germline V gene, CDR1 is MNHNS and CDR2 is SASEGT. This CDR3 has 18 residues. DNA for the CDR3: TGTGCCAGCAGCCCTACCTCGGGGGTACTTGCAACTAATGAAAAACTGTTTTTT. Its protein is CASSPTSGVLATNEKLFF.